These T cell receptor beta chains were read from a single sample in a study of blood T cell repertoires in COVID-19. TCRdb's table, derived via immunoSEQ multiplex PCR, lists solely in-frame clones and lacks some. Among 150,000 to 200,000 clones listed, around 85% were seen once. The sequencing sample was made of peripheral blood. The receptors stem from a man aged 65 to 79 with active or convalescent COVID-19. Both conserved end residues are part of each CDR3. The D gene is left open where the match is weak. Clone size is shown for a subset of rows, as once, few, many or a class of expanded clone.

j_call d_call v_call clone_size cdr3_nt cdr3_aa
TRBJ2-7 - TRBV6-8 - TGTGCCAGCAGTTACCCGGACAGAATTACCTACGAGCAGTACTTC CASSYPDRITYEQYF
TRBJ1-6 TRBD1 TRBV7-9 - TGTGCCAGCAGCTTAGAAGGGGACAGTCCCAATAATTCACCCCTCCACTTT CASSLEGDSPNNSPLHF
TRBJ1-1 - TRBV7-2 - TGTGCCAGCAGCTTAGTGCTAGTGAACACTGAAGCTTTCTTT CASSLVLVNTEAFF
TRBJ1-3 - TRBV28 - TGTGCCAGCAGTTATTGGGGAAGGGGAGGGGTTACTGGAAACACCATATATTTT CASSYWGRGGVTGNTIYF
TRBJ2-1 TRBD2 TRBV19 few TGTGCCAGTAGTTCCGTGGAGGGAGGGAGTTACAATGAGCAGTTCTTC CASSSVEGGSYNEQFF
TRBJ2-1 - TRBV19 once TGTGCCAGTAGTATTAGAGGGTTAAAATACAATGAGCAGTTCTTC CASSIRGLKYNEQFF
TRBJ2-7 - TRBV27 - TGTGCCAGCAGGGCAGGGCGCACCTACGAGCAGTACTTC CASRAGRTYEQYF
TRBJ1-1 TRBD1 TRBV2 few TGTGCCAGCAGAGCTACAGGGGCCGACACTGAAGCTTTCTTT CASRATGADTEAFF
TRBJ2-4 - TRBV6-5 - TGTGCCAGCAGTTACGGAACAGGGAAAAACATTCAGTACTTC CASSYGTGKNIQYF
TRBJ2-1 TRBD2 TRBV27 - TGTGCCAGCACCCGAGCGGGATCCCACAATGAGCAGTTCTTC CASTRAGSHNEQFF
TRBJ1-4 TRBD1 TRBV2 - TGTGCCAGCAGCGAACAGGGGTTTGTGAATGAAAAACTGTTTTTT CASSEQGFVNEKLFF
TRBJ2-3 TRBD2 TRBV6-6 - TGTGCCAGCAGCACTATTAGGGGAGATACCGGGACTAGAGGCACAGATACGCAGTATTTT CASSTIRGDTGTRGTDTQYF
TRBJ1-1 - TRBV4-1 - TGCGCCAGCAGCCAAGAGGGCAGGTTTAACACTGAAGCTTTCTTT CASSQEGRFNTEAFF
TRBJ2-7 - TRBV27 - TGTGCCAGCAGTTACCAGGGGGGCGGGCAGTCCTACGAGCAGTACTTC CASSYQGGGQSYEQYF
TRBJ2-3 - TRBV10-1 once TGCGCCAGCAGTGAGTCTGGGGGGGCGGATACGCAGTATTTT CASSESGGADTQYF
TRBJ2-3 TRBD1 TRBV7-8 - TGTGCCAGCAGCTTAGGTGGAGACAGGGTAGTGGATACGCAGTATTTT CASSLGGDRVVDTQYF
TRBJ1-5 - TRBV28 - TGTGCCAGCTCCTTTTGGGGGGGCGGTCAGCCCCAGCATTTT CASSFWGGGQPQHF
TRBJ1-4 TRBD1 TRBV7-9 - TGTGCCAGCAGCTTCAGGACAGGGGGCGGTGAAAAACTGTTTTTT CASSFRTGGGEKLFF
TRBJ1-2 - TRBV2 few TGTGCCAGCACCTTGGACAGCCGCCTTAACTATGGCTACACCTTC CASTLDSRLNYGYTF
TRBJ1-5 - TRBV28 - TGTGCCAGGAACAGGGCGGACCAGCCCCAGCATTTT CARNRADQPQHF
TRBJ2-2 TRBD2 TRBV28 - TGTGCCAGCAGTTTCCCGGGACTAGCAAACACCGGGGAGCTGTTTTTT CASSFPGLANTGELFF